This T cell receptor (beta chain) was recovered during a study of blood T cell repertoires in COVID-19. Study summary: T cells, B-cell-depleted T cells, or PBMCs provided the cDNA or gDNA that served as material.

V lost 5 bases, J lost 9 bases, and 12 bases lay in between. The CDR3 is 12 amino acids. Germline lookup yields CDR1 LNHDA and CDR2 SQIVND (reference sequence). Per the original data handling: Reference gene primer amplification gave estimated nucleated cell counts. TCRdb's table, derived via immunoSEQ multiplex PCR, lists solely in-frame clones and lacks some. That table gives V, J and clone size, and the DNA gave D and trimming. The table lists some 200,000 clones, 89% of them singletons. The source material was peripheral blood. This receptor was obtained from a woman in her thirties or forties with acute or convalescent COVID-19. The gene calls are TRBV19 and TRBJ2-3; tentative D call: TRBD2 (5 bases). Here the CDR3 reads CASSFGVETQYF. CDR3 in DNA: TGTGCCAGTAGTTTCGGGGTCGAAACGCAGTATTTT.